The text below deals with one TCR beta chain. The germline V gene encodes CDR1 SGHRS and CDR2 YFSETQ. V shed 4 bases and J 7 bases; nucleotides not matched to a gene: 9. The length of the CDR3 is 15 residues. This sample was included in a study of blood T cells in healthy people across ages. Sample-barcoded 5' priming and a J-beta primer mix drove a second PCR of 7 to 11 cycles. MiXCR was run by TCRdb on the 5' RACE reads, yielding one entry per CDR3 protein. The table has about 1.6 million distinct CDR3 sequences, about 35% seen once. The sequenced sample was blood. This receptor was taken from a woman in her thirties in good health. The chain employs TRBV5-1 and TRBJ2-1; 9 positions match TRBD2. CDR3 in amino acids: CASSAGTSSLNEQFF. In DNA form, the CDR3 reads TGCGCCAGCAGCGCCGGGACTAGCAGCCTAAATGAGCAGTTCTTC.